The rows below give T cell receptor beta chains drawn from one sample of a study of shared clonotypes between healthy human individuals. Repertoires were generated with immunoSEQ multiplex PCR, while TCRdb's copy carries only in-frame clones and drops some. The sample carries about 2.3 million clones, approximately 95% recorded once. Sequenced: naive CD4+ T cells from PBMCs. These receptors were taken from a man between 18 and 29 years old in good health. Some clones in this sample may be carry-over from other donors' samples. CDR3s leave out the opening cysteine and the closing phenylalanine or tryptophan. The order of the fields is V gene, J gene, CDR3 protein.

v_call: TRBV6-1
j_call: TRBJ1-5
cdr3_aa: ASSEATRSPQH

v_call: TRBV7-9
j_call: TRBJ1-3
cdr3_aa: ASSSVENTIY

v_call: TRBV6-1
j_call: TRBJ1-1
cdr3_aa: ASSEGGTRTEAF

v_call: TRBV27
j_call: TRBJ1-5
cdr3_aa: ASSRDSNQPQH

v_call: TRBV6-5
j_call: TRBJ1-3
cdr3_aa: ASSSDRGRNTIY

v_call: TRBV9
j_call: TRBJ1-2
cdr3_aa: ASSPLGWDRGFGYGYT

v_call: TRBV10-3
j_call: TRBJ2-1
cdr3_aa: AITDGSSYNEQF

v_call: TRBV28
j_call: TRBJ2-7
cdr3_aa: ASVPRDPYEQY

v_call: TRBV10-2
j_call: TRBJ1-1
cdr3_aa: ASNGSPSLGTEAF

v_call: TRBV19
j_call: TRBJ2-7
cdr3_aa: ATTNTPALGEQY

v_call: TRBV9
j_call: TRBJ1-3
cdr3_aa: ASSVDVRASSGNTIY

v_call: TRBV19
j_call: TRBJ2-1
cdr3_aa: ASRRTSGGSYNEQF

v_call: TRBV18
j_call: TRBJ2-7
cdr3_aa: ASSPRDRDAYEQY

v_call: TRBV5-4
j_call: TRBJ2-2
cdr3_aa: ASSLSGTGELF

v_call: TRBV4-1
j_call: TRBJ1-3
cdr3_aa: ASSQDGGISGNTIY

v_call: TRBV7-8
j_call: TRBJ2-7
cdr3_aa: ASSLGTGAYEQY

v_call: TRBV19
j_call: TRBJ2-7
cdr3_aa: ASSIRDRGPYEQY

v_call: TRBV29-1
j_call: TRBJ2-1
cdr3_aa: SVGQDVYNEQF

v_call: TRBV30
j_call: TRBJ1-1
cdr3_aa: AWKRETNTEAF

v_call: TRBV29-1
j_call: TRBJ2-5
cdr3_aa: SVEGTQETQY

v_call: TRBV28
j_call: TRBJ1-2
cdr3_aa: ASSYAGQGGDGYT

v_call: TRBV7-8
j_call: TRBJ2-3
cdr3_aa: ASSLGLAGGADTQY

v_call: TRBV5-1
j_call: TRBJ2-5
cdr3_aa: ASKHPGQGSETQY

v_call: TRBV10-3
j_call: TRBJ2-5
cdr3_aa: AISINRVAASQY

v_call: TRBV2
j_call: TRBJ2-2
cdr3_aa: ASSPNAGELF

v_call: TRBV10-3
j_call: TRBJ2-1
cdr3_aa: AIRGTSGESYNEQF

v_call: TRBV27
j_call: TRBJ1-1
cdr3_aa: ASSLGTVNTEAF

v_call: TRBV5-4
j_call: TRBJ1-2
cdr3_aa: ASSLDPSANYGYT

v_call: TRBV7-9
j_call: TRBJ2-7
cdr3_aa: ASSSDRVRLGYEQY

v_call: TRBV7-8
j_call: TRBJ1-5
cdr3_aa: ASSLSSSFSNQPQH

v_call: TRBV7-9
j_call: TRBJ2-2
cdr3_aa: ASSAKTTSRGGELF

v_call: TRBV2
j_call: TRBJ1-2
cdr3_aa: ASSEGVYGYT

v_call: TRBV4-3
j_call: TRBJ1-1
cdr3_aa: ASSQISGIEAF

v_call: TRBV7-2
j_call: TRBJ2-1
cdr3_aa: ASSLLAGGEQF

v_call: TRBV19
j_call: TRBJ2-7
cdr3_aa: ASRMTSGSSYEQY

v_call: TRBV5-1
j_call: TRBJ2-1
cdr3_aa: ASTYLAGGHNEQF

v_call: TRBV7-2
j_call: TRBJ2-7
cdr3_aa: ASSWPGLAGLYEQY

v_call: TRBV19
j_call: TRBJ1-2
cdr3_aa: ASSPLGTGGAKNYGYT

v_call: TRBV11-2
j_call: TRBJ2-2
cdr3_aa: ASSRRRGNANTGELF

v_call: TRBV18
j_call: TRBJ1-2
cdr3_aa: ASSPGKTDGYT

v_call: TRBV11-1
j_call: TRBJ2-7
cdr3_aa: ASTTYWSQNEQY

v_call: TRBV7-9
j_call: TRBJ1-2
cdr3_aa: ASSLTTQGGSYGYT

v_call: TRBV19
j_call: TRBJ2-3
cdr3_aa: ASRPRGTDTQY

v_call: TRBV14
j_call: TRBJ1-2
cdr3_aa: ASSRRTDANYGYT

v_call: TRBV7-3
j_call: TRBJ1-4
cdr3_aa: ASSLTGGTNEKLF